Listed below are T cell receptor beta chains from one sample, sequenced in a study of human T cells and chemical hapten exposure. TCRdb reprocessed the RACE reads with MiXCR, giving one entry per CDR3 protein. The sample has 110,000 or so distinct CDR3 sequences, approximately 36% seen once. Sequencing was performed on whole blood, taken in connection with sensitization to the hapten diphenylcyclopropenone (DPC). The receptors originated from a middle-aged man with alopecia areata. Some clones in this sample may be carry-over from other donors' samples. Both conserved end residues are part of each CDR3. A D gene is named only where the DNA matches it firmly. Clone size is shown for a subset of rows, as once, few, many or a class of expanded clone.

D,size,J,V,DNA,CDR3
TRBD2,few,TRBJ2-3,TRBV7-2,TGTGCCAGCAGCTTGCGGGAGGCGGTCACAGATACGCAGTATTTT,CASSLREAVTDTQYF
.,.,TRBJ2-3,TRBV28,TGTGCCAGCAGGTCGATAGGGGGGTCAGATACGCAGTATTTT,CASRSIGGSDTQYF
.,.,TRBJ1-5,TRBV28,TGTGCCAGCAGTTACGCGTATCAGCCCCAGCATTTT,CASSYAYQPQHF
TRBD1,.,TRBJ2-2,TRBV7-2,TGTGCCAGCAGCATCCTCCAGGGGGCTTCCGGGGAGCTGTTTTTT,CASSILQGASGELFF
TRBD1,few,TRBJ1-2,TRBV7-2,TGTGCCAGCAGCGCCCGGGACAGCTTCTATGGCTACACCTTC,CASSARDSFYGYTF
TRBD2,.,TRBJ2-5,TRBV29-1,TGCAGCGTGAAAGGGACTAGCGGGAGGGAGACCCAGTACTTC,CSVKGTSGRETQYF
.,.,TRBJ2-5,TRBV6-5,TGTGCCAGCAGTTACTCGCCGGGGACCCAGTACTTC,CASSYSPGTQYF
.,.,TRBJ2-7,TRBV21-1,TGTGCCAGCAGCAAATATGAGCTAACACCCTACGAGCAGTACTTC,CASSKYELTPYEQYF
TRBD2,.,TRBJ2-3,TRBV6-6,TGTGCCAGCACGGGACTAGCGGGAGGAGGCCCTAGCACAGATACGCAGTATTTT,CASTGLAGGGPSTDTQYF
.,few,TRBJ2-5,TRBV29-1,TGCAGCGTTCCCGTCGGGTCAGCTAATCCGTGGCAAGAGACCCAGTACTTC,CSVPVGSANPWQETQYF
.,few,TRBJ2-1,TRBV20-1,TGCAGTGCTAGCGGGAGCTCCTACAATGAGCAGTTCTTC,CSASGSSYNEQFF
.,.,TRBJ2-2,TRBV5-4,TGTGCCAGCAGCCCCGGCCTCACCGGGGAGCTGTTTTTT,CASSPGLTGELFF
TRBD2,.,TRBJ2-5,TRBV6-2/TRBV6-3,TGTGCCAGCAGTCAGGCGGGGACTAGCGGGAGGAAAGAGACCCAGTACTTC,CASSQAGTSGRKETQYF
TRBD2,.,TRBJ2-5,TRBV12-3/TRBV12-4,TGTGCCAGCAGTCTAGATTCAAGCGGGAGGCGGGAGACCCAGTACTTC,CASSLDSSGRRETQYF
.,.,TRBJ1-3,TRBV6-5,TGTGCCAGCAGTTTGGCTGGTGGAAACACCATATATTTT,CASSLAGGNTIYF
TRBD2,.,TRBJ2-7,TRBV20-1,TGCAGTGCTAGAGATGTTGCGGGACTAGTACGGTACGAGCAGTACTTC,CSARDVAGLVRYEQYF
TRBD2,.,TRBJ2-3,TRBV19,TGTGCCAGTAGTACCCAGACTAGCGGAAGCACAGATACGCAGTATTTT,CASSTQTSGSTDTQYF
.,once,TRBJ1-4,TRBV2,TGTGCCAGCAGGTCGGGGACAACTAATGAAAAACTGTTTTTT,CASRSGTTNEKLFF
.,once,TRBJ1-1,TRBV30,TGTGCCTGGAGTAGACAGGAGAACACTGAAGCTTTCTTT,CAWSRQENTEAFF
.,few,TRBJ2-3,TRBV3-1,TGTGCCAGCAGCCCCCAGGGGGGGGGGTCTTCAGATACGCAGTATTTT,CASSPQGGGSSDTQYF
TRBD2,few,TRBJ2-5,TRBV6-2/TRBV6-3,TGTGCCAGCAGTCTACGCGGGACTAGCGGTTCGTCTCAAGAGACCCAGTACTTC,CASSLRGTSGSSQETQYF
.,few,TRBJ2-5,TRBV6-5,TGTGCCAGCAGTTACCAGGGCCGGGGGGAGACCCAGTACTTC,CASSYQGRGETQYF
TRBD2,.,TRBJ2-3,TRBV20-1,TGCAGTGCCCCCGTTAGCGGGAGAGGCGCAGATACGCAGTATTTT,CSAPVSGRGADTQYF
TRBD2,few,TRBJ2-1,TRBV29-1,TGCAGCGCCGGAGGGACTAGCGGGAACTACAATGAGCAGTTCTTC,CSAGGTSGNYNEQFF
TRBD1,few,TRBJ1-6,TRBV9,TGTGCCAGCAGCGTAGCCCGACAGGGCAGACGTAATTCACCCCTCCACTTT,CASSVARQGRRNSPLHF
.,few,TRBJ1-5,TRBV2,TGTGCCAGCAGTGAAGTAGGCAGATCAATGGAGCCCCAGCATTTT,CASSEVGRSMEPQHF
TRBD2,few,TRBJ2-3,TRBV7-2,TGTGCCAGCAGCCGACGGACTAGCCCCCAGGGTACAGATACGCAGTATTTT,CASSRRTSPQGTDTQYF
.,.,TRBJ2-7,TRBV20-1,TGCAGTGCTAGAGATCGGGAGTACGAGCAGTACTTC,CSARDREYEQYF
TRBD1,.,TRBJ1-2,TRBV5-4,TGTGCCAGCAGCTTGCGTGGGACAGCGTTTTATGGCTACACCTTC,CASSLRGTAFYGYTF
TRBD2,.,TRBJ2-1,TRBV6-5,TGTGCCAGCAGTTATGTACCGGGAAATGGGAGGGAGGAGCAGTTCTTC,CASSYVPGNGREEQFF